This TCR beta chain was recorded in a study of T-cell reconstitution after alpha-beta-depleted transplantation in children. The TCRbeta library incorporated unique molecular identifiers. TCRdb re-called the PCR reads with MiXCR, one entry per CDR3 protein. The sample includes approximately 510,000 distinct CDR3 sequences, 15% to 20% of them seen just once. The CDR3 has 14 amino acids. Germline V gene sequence: CDR1 SGHRS, CDR2 YFSETQ. V lost 4 bases, J lost 0 bases, and 10 bases lay in between. This clonotype was seen a few times. This TCR came from a human donor who donated a stem cell graft to a child with acute lymphoblastic leukemia. This rearrangement joins TRBV5-1 to TRBJ2-5, with D possibly matching TRBD2 (6 bases). The source was PBMCs from the stem cell graft donor, collected from the stem cell graft. The CDR3 loop is CASSTQRDQETQYF. In nucleotides, the CDR3 is TGCGCCAGCAGCACCCAGCGGGACCAAGAGACCCAGTACTTC.